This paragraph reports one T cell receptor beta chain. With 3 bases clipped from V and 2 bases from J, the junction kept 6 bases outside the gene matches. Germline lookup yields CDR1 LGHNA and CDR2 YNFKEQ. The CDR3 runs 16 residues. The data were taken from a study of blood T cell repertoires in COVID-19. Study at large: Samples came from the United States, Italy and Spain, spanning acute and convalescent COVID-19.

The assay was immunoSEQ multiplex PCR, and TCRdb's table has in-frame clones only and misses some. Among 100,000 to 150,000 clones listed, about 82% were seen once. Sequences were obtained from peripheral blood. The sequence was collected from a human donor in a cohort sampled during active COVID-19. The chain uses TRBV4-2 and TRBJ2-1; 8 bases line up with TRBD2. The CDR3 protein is CASSQSGTRAYNEQFF. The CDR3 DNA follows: TGTGCCAGCAGCCAGTCCGGGACTAGAGCCTACAATGAGCAGTTCTTC.